The 7 T cell receptor beta chains below were found in one sample sequenced in a study of cytomegalovirus exposure and HLA in healthy donors. Profiling relied on immunoSEQ multiplex PCR, and the TCRdb table lists in-frame clones only, not all of them. The sample shows 120,000 or so clones, roughly 90% of them seen only once. The material sequenced was PBMCs. Source of these receptors: a woman under 30 in good health and CMV-seronegative.

The chain has TRBV5-8 and TRBJ2-7; D might be TRBD1 (6 bases). The CDR3 extends over 15 amino acids. Germline-derived CDR1 and CDR2 are SGHTS and YDEGEE. Trimming left V 1 base short and J 7 bases short, with 18 bases between. CDR3 residues: CASSLLPGEIGEQYF. The CDR3 nucleotides are TGTGCCAGCAGCTTGTTACCAGGGGAGATTGGAGAGCAGTACTTC.

On this clone itself: This sample also contains other DNA sequences that code for the same CDR3. The rearrangement links TRBV19 to TRBJ1-2, with D maybe TRBD1 (5 bases). The CDR3 length is 14 residues. Between the trimmed V and J ends, which lost 7 bases and 2 bases, there was a span of 14 bases. Germline V gene sequence: CDR1 LNHDA, CDR2 SQIVND (reference sequence). The CDR3 protein is CASIRQGRNYGYTF. For the CDR3, the DNA is TGTGCCAGTATCCGGCAGGGAAGAAACTATGGCTACACCTTC.

The rearrangement links TRBV6-1 to TRBJ1-6; D unclear. The germline gives CDR1 MNHNS, CDR2 SASEGT. The V and J ends lost 3 bases and 9 bases respectively, with 9 bases between them. This CDR3 is 13 amino acids long. CDR3 residues: CASSDLASSPLHF. The CDR3 bases are TGTGCCAGCAGTGACTTAGCCAGTTCACCCCTCCACTTT.

The rearrangement joins TRBV7-2 to TRBJ2-2; the D is unclear. Germline V gene sequence: CDR1 SGHTA, CDR2 FQGNSA. V was shortened by 1 base and J by 1 base, with 4 bases between the two germline ends. The CDR3 runs 14 residues. The CDR3 is CASSLDRNTGELFF. The DNA of the CDR3 is TGTGCCAGCAGCTTAGACAGGAACACCGGGGAGCTGTTTTTT.

This clone was detected only once. The chain carries TRBV5-4 and TRBJ1-6, with D possibly being TRBD1 (6 bases). Germline CDR1 and CDR2: SGHNT and YYREEE (reference sequence). Trimming took off 4 bases at V and 7 bases at J, with 18 bases between the two ends. The CDR3 contains 16 residues. The CDR3 DNA is TGTGCCAGCAGCCCACAAAATGACAGGTCCAATTCACCCCTCCACTTT. It encodes CASSPQNDRSNSPLHF. Based on the CDR3 plus reference TRBV5-4 and TRBJ1-6, the full variable domain is ETGVTQSPTHLIKTRGQQVTLRCSSQSGHNTVSWYQQALGQGPQFIFQYYREEENGRGNFPPRFSGLQFPNYSSELNVNALELDDSALYLCASSPQNDRSNSPLHFGNGTRLTVT.

The chain is built from TRBV4-2 and TRBJ2-7; TRBD2 aligns across 12 bases. V lost 4 bases, J lost 0 bases, and 13 bases stayed unmatched. Germline V gives CDR1 LGHNA, CDR2 YNFKEQ. The CDR3 covers 19 residues. This CDR3 reads CASSLERTSGNPGSYEQYF. DNA for the CDR3: TGTGCCAGCAGCCTGGAACGGACTAGCGGGAACCCCGGCTCCTACGAGCAGTACTTC.

This chain connects TRBV18 to TRBJ2-7; D might be TRBD1 (6 bases). The CDR3 consists of 13 residues. The V and J ends lost 8 bases and 3 bases respectively, with 14 bases between them. From germline, CDR1 is KGHSH and CDR2 LQKENI. CDR3 coding DNA: TGTGCCAGCGGCAACAGGGAAATCTACGAGCAGTACTTC. It encodes CASGNREIYEQYF.